This T cell receptor (beta chain) was captured by sequencing in a study of blood T cell repertoires in COVID-19. The length of the CDR3 is 17 residues. TCRdb keeps only in-frame clones here, not all; method: immunoSEQ multiplex PCR. Of under 300,000 clones in the sample, roughly 85% are singletons; the top ten hold 2% to 2.5%. The sequenced sample was peripheral blood. The TCR comes from a man in his thirties or forties who had recovered from COVID-19. V and J are TRBV21-1 and TRBJ1-2. TRBV21-1 is a pseudogene. The CDR3, as DNA: TGTGCCAGCAGCAAATGTTCCCGGGGGGAAGGAGCCTATGGCTACACCTTC. It codes for CASSKCSRGEGAYGYTF.